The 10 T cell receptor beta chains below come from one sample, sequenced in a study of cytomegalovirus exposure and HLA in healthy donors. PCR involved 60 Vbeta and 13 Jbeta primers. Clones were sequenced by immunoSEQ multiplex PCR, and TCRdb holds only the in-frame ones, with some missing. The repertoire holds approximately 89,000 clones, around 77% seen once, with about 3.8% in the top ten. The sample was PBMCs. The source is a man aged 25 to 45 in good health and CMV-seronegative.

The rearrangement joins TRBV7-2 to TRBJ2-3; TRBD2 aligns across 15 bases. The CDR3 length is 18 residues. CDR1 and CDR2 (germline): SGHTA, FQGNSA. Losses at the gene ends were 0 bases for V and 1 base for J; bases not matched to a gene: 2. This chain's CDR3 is CASSLARTSGGGTDTQYF. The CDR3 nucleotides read TGTGCCAGCAGCTTAGCCAGGACTAGCGGGGGGGGCACAGATACGCAGTATTTT.

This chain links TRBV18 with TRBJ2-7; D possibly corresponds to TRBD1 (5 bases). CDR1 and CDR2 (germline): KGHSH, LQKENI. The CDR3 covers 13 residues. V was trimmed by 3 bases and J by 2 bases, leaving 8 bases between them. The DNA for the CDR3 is TGTGCCAGCTCACCCCCAGGGACCTACGAGCAGTACTTC. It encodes CASSPPGTYEQYF.

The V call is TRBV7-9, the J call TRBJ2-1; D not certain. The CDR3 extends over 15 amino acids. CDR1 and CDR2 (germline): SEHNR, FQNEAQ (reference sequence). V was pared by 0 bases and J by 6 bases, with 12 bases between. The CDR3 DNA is TGTGCCAGCAGCTTAGCGCGTAGAAGATTCAATGAGCAGTTCTTC. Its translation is CASSLARRRFNEQFF.

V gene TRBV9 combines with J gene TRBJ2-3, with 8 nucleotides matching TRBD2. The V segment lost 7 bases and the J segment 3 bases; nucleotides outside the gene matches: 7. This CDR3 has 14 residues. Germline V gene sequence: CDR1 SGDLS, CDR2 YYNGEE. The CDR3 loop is CASGTGGPTDTQYF. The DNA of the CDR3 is TGTGCCAGCGGAACGGGGGGGCCGACAGATACGCAGTATTTT. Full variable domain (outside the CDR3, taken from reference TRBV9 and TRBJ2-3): DSGVTQTPKHLITATGQRVTLRCSPRSGDLSVYWYQQSLDQGLQFLIQYYNGEERAKGNILERFSAQQFPDLHSELNLSSLELGDSALYFCASGTGGPTDTQYFGPGTRLTVL.

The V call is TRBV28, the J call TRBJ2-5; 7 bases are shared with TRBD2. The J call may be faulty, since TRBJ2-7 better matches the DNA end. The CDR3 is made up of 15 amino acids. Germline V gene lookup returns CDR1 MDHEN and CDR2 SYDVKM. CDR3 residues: CASSPPSGAGVEQYF. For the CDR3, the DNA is TGTGCCAGCAGTCCCCCCTCCGGGGCGGGGGTCGAGCAGTACTTC.

In DNA form, the CDR3 reads TGTGCCATTTCCGGTGGGACAGGAATGATTGAGCAGTTCTTC. Residues: CAISGGTGMIEQFF. The V call is TRBV10-3, the J call TRBJ2-1; 8 bases fit TRBD1. Germline V CDR1 and CDR2: ENHRY, SYGVKD. This CDR3 has 14 residues. Trimming cost V 9 bases and J 9 bases; bases outside gene matches: 13.

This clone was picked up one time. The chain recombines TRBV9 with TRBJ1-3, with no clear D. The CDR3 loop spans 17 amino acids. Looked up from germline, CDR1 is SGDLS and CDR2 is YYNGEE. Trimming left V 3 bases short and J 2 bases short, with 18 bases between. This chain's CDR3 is CASSGPTAGSAGNTIYF. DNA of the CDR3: TGTGCCAGCAGCGGACCCACGGCGGGCTCTGCTGGAAACACCATATATTTT.

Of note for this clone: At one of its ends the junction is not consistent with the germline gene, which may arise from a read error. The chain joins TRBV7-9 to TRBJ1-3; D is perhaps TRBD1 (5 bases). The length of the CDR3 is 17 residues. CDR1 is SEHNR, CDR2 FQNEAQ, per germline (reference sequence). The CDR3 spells CSSSSGTFRGLGNTIYF. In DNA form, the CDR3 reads TGTTCCAGCAGCTCCGGAACTTTTCGGGGACTTGGAAACACCATATATTTT.

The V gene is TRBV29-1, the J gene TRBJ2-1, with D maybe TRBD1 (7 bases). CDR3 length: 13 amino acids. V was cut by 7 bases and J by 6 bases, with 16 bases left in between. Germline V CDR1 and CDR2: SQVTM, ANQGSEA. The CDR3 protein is CSAGQVGGNEQFF. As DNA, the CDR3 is TGCAGCGCTGGACAGGTCGGGGGCAATGAGCAGTTCTTC.

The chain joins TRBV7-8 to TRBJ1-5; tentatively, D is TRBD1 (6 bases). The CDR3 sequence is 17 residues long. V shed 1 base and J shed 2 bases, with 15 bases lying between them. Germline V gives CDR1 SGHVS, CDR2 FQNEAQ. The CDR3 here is CASSLGVRGPGNQPQHF. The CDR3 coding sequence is TGTGCCAGCAGCTTAGGGGTCAGGGGTCCGGGCAATCAGCCCCAGCATTTT.